This T cell receptor beta chain was found in a study of graft-versus-host responses after intestinal transplantation. The overall study: Grafts that recipients had were multivisceral, liver-intestinal, or isolated intestinal transplants. Study-wide points: Among circulating GvH clones, peak levels were associated with early post-transplant declines in HvG clones.

This clone has only one observation. Its antigen is still unknown. Compared with germline, one end of the junction differs, possibly owing to a read error. The CDR3 totals 15 residues. CDR1 is SSHAT, CDR2 FNYEAQ, per germline (reference sequence). Profiled with immunoSEQ multiplex PCR; TCRdb holds only in-frame clones, not every one. The sample records roughly 110,000 clones, about 91% being singletons. This chain connects TRBV7-7 to TRBJ1-5, with D tentatively TRBD1 (6 bases). The source material was unstimulated CD4+ T cells sorted from spleen or lymph node cells, sampled before transplant. The clonotype originates from a human donor who was the organ donor for an intestinal transplant. CDR3 sequence reads: CASSREGQVNQPQHF. CDR3 nucleotides: TGTGCTAGCAGCCGGGAGGGACAAGTCAATCAGCCCCAGCATTTT.